This paragraph reports one T cell receptor beta chain. Trimming shortened V by 0 bases and J by 4 bases, and 13 bases separated the two germline ends. The CDR3 totals 16 residues. Germline V gene sequence: CDR1 MRHNA, CDR2 SNTAGT. This sample is drawn from a study of shared clonotypes between healthy human individuals. Sequencing was performed with immunoSEQ multiplex PCR; in TCRdb, only in-frame clones are kept and a portion is missing. The sample carries around 320,000 clones, around 87% recorded once. The clonotype comes from a man aged 18 to 35 in good health. This rearrangement joins TRBV6-4 to TRBJ2-1; no clear D. Sequenced: memory CD8+ T cells sorted from blood. Subset described: CD45RO+ cells pooled with CCR7-negative TemRA cells. CDR3 DNA sequence: TGTGCCAGCAGTGACTCAGGGTTAACGAGATACAATGAGCAGTTCTTC. It is translated as CASSDSGLTRYNEQFF.